A single sample gave rise to the 17 T cell receptor beta chains below, sequenced in a study of shared clonotypes between healthy human individuals. TCRdb's table, derived via immunoSEQ multiplex PCR, lists solely in-frame clones and lacks some. The sample consists of about 510,000 clones, 79% of them appearing once. Sample: PBMCs. The source is a woman in her thirties or forties in good health. Some clones in this sample may be carry-over from other donors' samples.

The chain carries TRBV5-1 and TRBJ2-5; D may match TRBD1 or TRBD2 (5 bases each). The CDR3 has 14 residues. Trimming removed 1 base from V and 1 base from J, with 8 bases in between. The germline V gene has CDR1 SGHRS and CDR2 YFSETQ. The chain's CDR3 is CASSLTGLQETQYF. CDR3 bases: TGCGCCAGCAGCTTGACAGGACTCCAAGAGACCCAGTACTTC.

V usage is TRBV7-9 and J usage is TRBJ2-1; D perhaps matches TRBD1 (6 bases). V was shortened by 1 base and J by 8 bases, with 12 bases between the two germline ends. Germline values: CDR1 SEHNR, CDR2 FQNEAQ (reference sequence). The CDR3 loop spans 14 amino acids. Here the CDR3 DNA reads TGTGCCAGCAGCTTAGGAATACAGGGCCATGAGCAGTTCTTC. Amino acids: CASSLGIQGHEQFF.

This chain uses TRBV10-2 with TRBJ1-3, with 7 bases identical to TRBD1. The V gene's germline CDR1 is WSHSY and CDR2 SAAADI. Germline trimming cut 3 bases from V and 7 bases from J; bases unmatched to any gene: 6. The CDR3 sequence is 14 residues long. DNA of the CDR3: TGCGCCAGCAGTGAAAGACAGGGAGTCAACACCATATATTTT. This encodes CASSERQGVNTIYF.

The rearrangement joins TRBV5-1 to TRBJ1-5, with D maybe TRBD1 (6 bases). CDR1 SGHRS and CDR2 YFSETQ come from the germline V gene. There are 14 residues in the CDR3. V gave up 4 bases and J gave up 4 bases, with 12 bases separating them. As DNA, the CDR3 is TGCGCCAGCAGCCCCGGACAGCGAAATCAGCCCCAGCATTTT. Protein: CASSPGQRNQPQHF.

About this clone: This may be a read error: a much more frequent sequence differs by one nucleotide. This chain uses TRBV7-2 with TRBJ1-2, with TRBD1 identical over 8 bases. The germline CDR1 and CDR2 sequences are SGHTA and FQGNSA. The ends lost 5 bases at V and 0 bases at J; junction bases unmatched: 2. This CDR3 region has 14 residues. The CDR3 is CASSDRGPNYGYTF. Here the CDR3 DNA reads TGTGCCAGCAGCGACAGGGGCCCTAACTATGGCTACACCTTC.

This rearrangement joins TRBV27 to TRBJ2-6; D perhaps matches TRBD1 (6 bases). CDR3 size: 15 residues. Trimming shortened V by 6 bases and J by 2 bases, and 11 bases separated the two germline ends. The germline gives CDR1 MNHEY, CDR2 SMNVEV (reference sequence). Written as DNA, the CDR3 is TGTGCCAGCAGCACCAACAGGGCTGGGGCCAACGTCCTGACTTTC. It is translated as CASSTNRAGANVLTF.

CDR3 nucleotides: TGTGCCAGCTCACCACACTTATGGGCCCCCGAAGGGTGCTCCTGGGAGACCCAGTACTTC. Its translation is CASSPHLWAPEGCSWETQYF. This chain links TRBV18 with TRBJ2-5; no clear D. V was pared by 1 base and J by 5 bases, with 29 bases between. Per the germline V gene, CDR1 is KGHSH and CDR2 is LQKENI. This CDR3 is 20 amino acids long. The variable domain in full, completed from reference TRBV18 and TRBJ2-5, reads NAGVMQNPRHLVRRRGQEARLRCSPMKGHSHVYWYRQLPEEGLKFMVYLQKENIIDESGMPKERFSAEFPKEGPSILRIQQVVRGDSAAYFCASSPHLWAPEGCSWETQYFGPGTRLLVL.

The rearrangement joins TRBV29-1 to TRBJ2-5; D is unclear. V was clipped by 5 bases and J by 0 bases, with 13 bases between them. The CDR3 has 14 amino acids. From germline, CDR1 is SQVTM and CDR2 ANQGSEA. CDR3 protein: CSVKYVGHQETQYF. DNA for the CDR3: TGCAGCGTTAAGTATGTGGGTCACCAAGAGACCCAGTACTTC.

This chain joins TRBV4-1 and TRBJ1-1; no firm D call. Germline V gene sequence: CDR1 MGHRA, CDR2 YSYEKL. V was clipped by 3 bases and J by 4 bases, with 9 bases between them. The CDR3 runs to 13 residues. In DNA form, the CDR3 reads TGCGCCAGCAGCCATCTTTTTTTCACTGAAGCTTTCTTT. This codes for CASSHLFFTEAFF.

This chain links TRBV6-1 with TRBJ2-7; 9 nucleotides align to TRBD1. V trimming: 11 bases; J trimming: 0 bases; junction bases outside the gene matches: 5. The CDR3 sequence is 13 residues long. Germline CDR1 is MNHNS and CDR2 is SASEGT. The CDR3 DNA is TGTGCCGGAGGGGACAGGGCCTCCTACGAGCAGTACTTC. Protein product: CAGGDRASYEQYF.

V is TRBV30 and J is TRBJ1-5; possible D gene TRBD1, 6 bases. This CDR3 is built from 14 residues. Trimming cost V 2 bases and J 6 bases, with 14 bases left between them. Germline V CDR1 and CDR2: GTSNPN, SVGIG (reference sequence). CDR3 bases: TGTGCCTGGAGTCAGGGGAGTGGTGGTCAGCCCCAGCATTTT. Translated, it gives CAWSQGSGGQPQHF.

This clone was seen just once. The chain has TRBV4-3 and TRBJ2-1; 14 positions match TRBD2. Trimming took 2 bases from V and 6 from J; bases not matched to a gene: 6. The CDR3 sequence is 17 residues long. Germline CDR1 and CDR2: LGHNA and YSLEER. The CDR3 protein is CASSQYRGTSGSNEQFF. The CDR3 DNA reads TGCGCCAGCAGCCAATACAGAGGGACTAGCGGGAGCAATGAGCAGTTCTTC.

The gene calls are TRBV2 and TRBJ1-2; TRBD1 is a possible D gene (6 bases). The CDR3 has 14 residues. Germline values: CDR1 SNHLY, CDR2 FYNNEI. Trimming took off 6 bases at V and 3 bases at J, with 14 bases between the two ends. DNA for the CDR3: TGTGCCAGCAGACAGGGACTTATTGACTATGGCTACACCTTC. The encoded protein is CASRQGLIDYGYTF.

This clone has just a few counts. V is TRBV7-6 and J is TRBJ2-7, with 8 nucleotides matching TRBD2. This CDR3 is built from 14 residues. V shed 6 bases, J shed 0 bases, and the junction held 4 bases outside the gene matches. The germline V gene has CDR1 SGHVS and CDR2 FNYEAQ. The CDR3 DNA follows: TGTGCCAGCAGGCCCGGGACTAGCTCCTACGAGCAGTACTTC. Translation gives CASRPGTSSYEQYF. Looking up the rest from reference TRBV7-6 and TRBJ2-7 gives the full variable domain: GAGVSQSPRYKVTKRGQDVALRCDPISGHVSLYWYRQALGQGPEFLTYFNYEAQQDKSGLPNDRFSAERPEGSISTLTIQRTEQRDSAMYRCASRPGTSSYEQYFGPGTRLTVT.

The gene calls are TRBV30 and TRBJ1-4; D gene unclear. Germline V gene sequence: CDR1 GTSNPN, CDR2 SVGIG (reference sequence). This CDR3 has 14 residues. Trimming took off 3 bases at V and 0 bases at J, with 8 bases between the two ends. In nucleotides, the CDR3 is TGTGCCTGGAGCCTACAGTCAACTAATGAAAAACTGTTTTTT. Amino acid sequence: CAWSLQSTNEKLFF. The entire variable domain, with the rest obtained from reference TRBV30 and TRBJ1-4, is as follows: SQTIHQWPATLVQPVGSPLSLECTVEGTSNPNLYWYRQAAGRGLQLLFYSVGIGQISSEVPQNLSASRPQDRQFILSSKKLLLSDSGFYLCAWSLQSTNEKLFFGSGTQLSVL.

This sequence joins TRBV4-3 and TRBJ2-7; 15 bases line up with TRBD2. This CDR3 has 15 residues. Germline loops: CDR1 LGHNA, CDR2 YSLEER. The ends lost 5 bases at V and 7 bases at J; junction bases unmatched: 6. The CDR3 nucleotides read TGCGCCAGCAGCGAAGGACTAGCGGGAGGGCTAGAGCAGTACTTC. This codes for CASSEGLAGGLEQYF.

Note on this clone: A much more abundant neighbour one base away suggests this may be a read error. The chain recombines TRBV7-9 with TRBJ1-2; 9 bases map to TRBD1. J was trimmed by 4 bases and V by 5 bases; bases with no gene match: 5. The CDR3 spans 14 residues. CDR1 is SEHNR, CDR2 FQNEAQ, per germline (reference sequence). The chain's CDR3 is CASSPDRGGYGYTF. The CDR3 DNA follows: TGTGCCAGCAGCCCGGACAGGGGCGGCTATGGCTACACCTTC.